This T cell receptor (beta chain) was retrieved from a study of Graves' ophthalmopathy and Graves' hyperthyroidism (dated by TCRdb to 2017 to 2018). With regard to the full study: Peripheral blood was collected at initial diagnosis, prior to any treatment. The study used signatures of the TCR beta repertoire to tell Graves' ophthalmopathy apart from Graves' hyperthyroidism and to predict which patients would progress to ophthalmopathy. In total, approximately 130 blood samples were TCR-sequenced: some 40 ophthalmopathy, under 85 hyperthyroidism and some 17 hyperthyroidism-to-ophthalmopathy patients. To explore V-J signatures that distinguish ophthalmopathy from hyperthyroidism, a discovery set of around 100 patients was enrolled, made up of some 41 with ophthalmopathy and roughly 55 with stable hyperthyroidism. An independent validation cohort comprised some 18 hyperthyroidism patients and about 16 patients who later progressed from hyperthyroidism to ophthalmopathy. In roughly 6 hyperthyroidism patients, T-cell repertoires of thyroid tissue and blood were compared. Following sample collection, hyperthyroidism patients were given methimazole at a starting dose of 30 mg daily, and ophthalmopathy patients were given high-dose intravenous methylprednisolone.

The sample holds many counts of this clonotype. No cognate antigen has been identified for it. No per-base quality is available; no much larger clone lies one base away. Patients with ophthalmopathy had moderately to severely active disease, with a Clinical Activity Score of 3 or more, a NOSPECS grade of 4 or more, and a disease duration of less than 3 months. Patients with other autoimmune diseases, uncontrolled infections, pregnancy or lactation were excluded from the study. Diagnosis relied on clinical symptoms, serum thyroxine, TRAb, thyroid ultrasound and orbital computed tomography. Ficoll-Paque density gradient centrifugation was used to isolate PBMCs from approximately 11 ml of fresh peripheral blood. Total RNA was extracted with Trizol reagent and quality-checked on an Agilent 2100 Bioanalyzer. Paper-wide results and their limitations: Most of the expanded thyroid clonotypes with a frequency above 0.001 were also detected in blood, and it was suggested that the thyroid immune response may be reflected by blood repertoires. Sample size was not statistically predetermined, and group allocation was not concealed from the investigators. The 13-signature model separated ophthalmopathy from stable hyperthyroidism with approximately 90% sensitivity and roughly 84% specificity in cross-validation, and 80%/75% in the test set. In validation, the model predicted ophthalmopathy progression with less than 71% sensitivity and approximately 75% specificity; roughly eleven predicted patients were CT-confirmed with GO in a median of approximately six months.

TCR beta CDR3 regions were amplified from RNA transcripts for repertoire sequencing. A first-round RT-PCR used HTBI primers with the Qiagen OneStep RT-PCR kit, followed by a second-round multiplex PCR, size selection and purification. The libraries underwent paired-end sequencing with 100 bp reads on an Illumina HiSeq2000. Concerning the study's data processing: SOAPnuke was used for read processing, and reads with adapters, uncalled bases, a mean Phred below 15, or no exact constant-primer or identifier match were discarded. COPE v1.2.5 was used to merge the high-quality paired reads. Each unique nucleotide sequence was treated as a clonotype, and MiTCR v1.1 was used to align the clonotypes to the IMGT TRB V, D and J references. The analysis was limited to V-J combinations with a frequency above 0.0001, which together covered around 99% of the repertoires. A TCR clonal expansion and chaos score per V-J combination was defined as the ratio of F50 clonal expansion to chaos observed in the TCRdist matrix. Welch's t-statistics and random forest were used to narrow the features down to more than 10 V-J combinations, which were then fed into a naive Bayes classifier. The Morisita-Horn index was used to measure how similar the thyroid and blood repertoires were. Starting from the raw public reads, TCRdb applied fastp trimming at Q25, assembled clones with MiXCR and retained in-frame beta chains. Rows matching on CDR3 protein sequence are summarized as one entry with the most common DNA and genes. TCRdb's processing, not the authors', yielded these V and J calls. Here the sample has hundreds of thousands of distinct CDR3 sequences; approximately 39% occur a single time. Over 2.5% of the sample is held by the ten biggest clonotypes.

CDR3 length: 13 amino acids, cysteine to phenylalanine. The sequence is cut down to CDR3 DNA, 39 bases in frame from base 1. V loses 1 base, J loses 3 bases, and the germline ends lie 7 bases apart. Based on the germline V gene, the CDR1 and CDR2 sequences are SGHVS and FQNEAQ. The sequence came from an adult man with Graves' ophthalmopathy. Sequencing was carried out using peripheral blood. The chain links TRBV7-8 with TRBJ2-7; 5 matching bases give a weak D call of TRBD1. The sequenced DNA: TGTGCCAGCAGCTTAGGGGGCCACTACGAGCAGTACTTC. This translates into CASSLGGHYEQYF. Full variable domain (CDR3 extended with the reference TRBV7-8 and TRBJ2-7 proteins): GAGVSQSPRYKVAKRGQDVALRCDPISGHVSLFWYQQALGQGPEFLTYFQNEAQLDKSGLPSDRFFAERPEGSVSTLKIQRTQQEDSAVYLCASSLGGHYEQYFGPGTRLTVT.